This T cell receptor beta chain was sequenced during a study of blood T cell repertoires in COVID-19. Overall study: The United States, Italy and Spain provided the acute and convalescent COVID-19 samples.

As handled by the study authors: Nucleated cell number was recorded as an estimate derived from reference gene primer amplification. Generated by immunoSEQ multiplex PCR, the TCRdb table keeps only in-frame clones and is missing some. That table is the source of V, J and clone size, and D and trimming were worked out from the DNA. The table has 43,000 or so clones, around 90% seen once. Sequencing used peripheral blood. This TCR was sampled from a man aged 60 to 69 with active COVID-19.

CDR3 amino acids: CASSQSQGARNEQFF. The CDR3 DNA sequence: TGCGCCAGCAGCCAATCTCAGGGGGCGCGGAATGAGCAGTTCTTC. This rearrangement joins TRBV4-1 to TRBJ2-1, with TRBD1 matching 8 bases. Germline CDR1 and CDR2: MGHRA and YSYEKL. The CDR3 spans 15 residues. V dropped 2 bases and J dropped 7; count of bases not matched to a gene: 7.